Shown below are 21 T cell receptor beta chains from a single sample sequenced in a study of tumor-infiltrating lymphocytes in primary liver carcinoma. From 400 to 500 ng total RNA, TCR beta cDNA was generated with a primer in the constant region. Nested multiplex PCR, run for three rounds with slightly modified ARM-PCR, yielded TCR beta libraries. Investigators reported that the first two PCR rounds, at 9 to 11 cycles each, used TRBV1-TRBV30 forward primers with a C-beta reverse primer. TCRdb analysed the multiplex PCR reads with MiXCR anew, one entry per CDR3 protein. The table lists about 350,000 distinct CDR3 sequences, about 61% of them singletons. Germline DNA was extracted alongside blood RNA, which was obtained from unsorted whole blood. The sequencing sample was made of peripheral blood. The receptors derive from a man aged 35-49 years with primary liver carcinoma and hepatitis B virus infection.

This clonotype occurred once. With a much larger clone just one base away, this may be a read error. Here the CDR3 reads CASSLLPGLANNEQFF. The CDR3 DNA is TGTGCCAGCAGCCTTCTACCGGGACTAGCGAACAATGAGCAGTTCTTC. This sequence joins TRBV7-8 and TRBJ2-1; 10 bases line up with TRBD2. The CDR3 runs 16 residues. V was pared by 5 bases and J by 5 bases, with 9 bases of the junction left unmatched. The germline V gene has CDR1 SGHVS and CDR2 FQNEAQ.

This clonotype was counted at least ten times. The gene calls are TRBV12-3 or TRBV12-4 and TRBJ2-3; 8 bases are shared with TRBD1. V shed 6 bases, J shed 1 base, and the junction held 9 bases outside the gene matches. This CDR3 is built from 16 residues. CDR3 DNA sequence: TGTGCCAGCAGCCGCGGCGCGACAGGGGGCACAGATACGCAGTATTTT. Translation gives CASSRGATGGTDTQYF.

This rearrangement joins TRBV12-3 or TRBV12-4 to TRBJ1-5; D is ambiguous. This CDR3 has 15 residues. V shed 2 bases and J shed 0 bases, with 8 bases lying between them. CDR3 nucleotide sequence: TGTGCCAGCAGTTTATACGCAGATAGCAATCAGCCCCAGCATTTT. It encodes CASSLYADSNQPQHF.

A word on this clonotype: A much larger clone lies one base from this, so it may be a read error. CDR3 residues: CASSHHRGERGGYTF. CDR3 bases: TGCGCCAGCAGCCACCACAGGGGGGAGAGGGGTGGCTACACCTTC. V usage is TRBV4-1 and J usage is TRBJ1-2; 8 bases fit TRBD1. CDR3 length: 15 residues. After removal of 3 bases from V and 7 bases from J, the junction contained 10 bases not matched to a gene. Germline CDR1 is MGHRA and CDR2 is YSYEKL.

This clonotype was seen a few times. CDR3 sequence reads: CASSLQDTGELFF. The CDR3 coding sequence is TGCGCCAGCAGCTTGCAGGACACCGGGGAGCTGTTTTTT. The V gene is TRBV5-1, the J gene TRBJ2-2, with unresolved D. From germline, CDR1 is SGHRS and CDR2 YFSETQ. The V and J ends lost 1 base and 3 bases respectively, with 4 bases between them. This CDR3 has 13 amino acids.

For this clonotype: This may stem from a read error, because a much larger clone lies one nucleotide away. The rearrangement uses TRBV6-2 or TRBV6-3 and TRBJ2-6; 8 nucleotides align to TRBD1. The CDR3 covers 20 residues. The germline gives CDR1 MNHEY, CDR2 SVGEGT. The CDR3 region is CASSFVWTGTLSSGANVLAF. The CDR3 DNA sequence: TGTGCCAGCAGTTTTGTCTGGACAGGGACACTCTCCTCTGGGGCCAACGTCCTGGCTTTC.

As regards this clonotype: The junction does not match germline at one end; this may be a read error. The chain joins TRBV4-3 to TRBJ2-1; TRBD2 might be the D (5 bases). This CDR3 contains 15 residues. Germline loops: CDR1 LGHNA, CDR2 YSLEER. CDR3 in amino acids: CPSSQDLDGGREQFF. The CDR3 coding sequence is TGCCCCAGCAGCCAAGATCTCGATGGAGGTCGTGAGCAGTTCTTC.

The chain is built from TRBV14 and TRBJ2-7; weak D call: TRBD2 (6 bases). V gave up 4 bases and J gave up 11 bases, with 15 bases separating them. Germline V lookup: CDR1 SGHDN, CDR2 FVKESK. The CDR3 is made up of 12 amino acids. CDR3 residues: CASSPLGSVKYF. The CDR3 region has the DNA TGTGCCAGCAGCCCCCTCGGGAGCGTAAAGTACTTC.

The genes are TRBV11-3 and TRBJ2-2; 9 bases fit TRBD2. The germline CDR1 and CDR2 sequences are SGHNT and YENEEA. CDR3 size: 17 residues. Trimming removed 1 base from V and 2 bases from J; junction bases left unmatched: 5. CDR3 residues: CASSLGRLAGNTGELFF. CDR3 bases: TGTGCCAGCAGCTTAGGCAGGCTAGCGGGAAACACCGGGGAGCTGTTTTTT.

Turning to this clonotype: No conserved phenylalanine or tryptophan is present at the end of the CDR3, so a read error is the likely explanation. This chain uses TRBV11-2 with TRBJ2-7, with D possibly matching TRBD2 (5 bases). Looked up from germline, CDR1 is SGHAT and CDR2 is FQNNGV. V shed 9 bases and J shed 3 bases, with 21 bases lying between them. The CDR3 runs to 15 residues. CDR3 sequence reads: CARSRAEDLLYEQYL. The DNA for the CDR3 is TGTGCCAGGAGCCGGGCGGAGGACCTCCTCTACGAGCAGTACTTA.

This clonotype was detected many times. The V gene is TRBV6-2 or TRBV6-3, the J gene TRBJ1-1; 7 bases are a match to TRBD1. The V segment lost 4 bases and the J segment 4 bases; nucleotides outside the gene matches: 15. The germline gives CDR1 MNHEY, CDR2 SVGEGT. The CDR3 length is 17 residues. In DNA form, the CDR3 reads TGTGCCAGCAGTTTCCCACGTCTGGAGGGGGCTATCACTGAAGCTTTCTTT. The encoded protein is CASSFPRLEGAITEAFF.

The CDR3 region has the DNA TGCAGTGCTAGTGTATTAGTGCGGATCCTCTCCTACGAGCAGTACTTC. It is translated as CSASVLVRILSYEQYF. The V and J genes are TRBV20-1 and TRBJ2-7, with D uncertain. V was shortened by 3 bases and J by 0 bases, with 18 bases between the two germline ends. The CDR3 loop spans 16 amino acids. The germline gives CDR1 DFQATT, CDR2 SNEGSKA (reference sequence).

The CDR3 region is CASSYGPRETVPKNSPLHF. The CDR3 coding sequence is TGTGCCAGCAGCTACGGGCCCAGGGAAACCGTACCCAAGAATTCACCCCTCCACTTT. The V call is TRBV7-2, the J call TRBJ1-6; D is perhaps TRBD1 (5 bases). Germline V gene sequence: CDR1 SGHTA, CDR2 FQGNSA. The CDR3 runs 19 residues. The V end lost 4 bases, the J end lost 7 bases, and 26 bases lay between the germline ends.

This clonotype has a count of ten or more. In DNA form, the CDR3 reads TGTGCCAGCAGCTCCAACAGGGGGCATAGCAATCAGCCCCAGCATTTT. Its protein product is CASSSNRGHSNQPQHF. The chain has TRBV5-6 and TRBJ1-5; 9 positions match TRBD1. The V gene end was trimmed by 3 bases and the J gene end by 0 bases; junction bases not matched to a gene: 4. CDR1 and CDR2 (germline): SGHDT, YYEEEE. This CDR3 comprises 16 residues.

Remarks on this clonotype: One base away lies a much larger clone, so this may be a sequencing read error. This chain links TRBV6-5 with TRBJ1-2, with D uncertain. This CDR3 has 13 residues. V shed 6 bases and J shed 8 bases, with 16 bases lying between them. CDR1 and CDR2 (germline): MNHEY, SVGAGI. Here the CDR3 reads CASSPTSDGGYTF. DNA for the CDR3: TGTGCCAGCAGCCCCACCTCAGACGGGGGCTACACCTTC.

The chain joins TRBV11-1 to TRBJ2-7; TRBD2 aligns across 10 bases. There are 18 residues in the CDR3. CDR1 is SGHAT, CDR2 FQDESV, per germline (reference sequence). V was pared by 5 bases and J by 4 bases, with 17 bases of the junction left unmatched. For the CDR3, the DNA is TGTGCCAGCAGCACGAGGACTAGCGGAGAATCTTTCTCGTACGAGCAGTACTTC. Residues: CASSTRTSGESFSYEQYF.

CDR3 sequence: CASSILGRVGNTIYF. CDR3 DNA sequence: TGTGCCAGCAGCATCCTAGGGAGAGTTGGAAACACCATATATTTT. The rearrangement joins TRBV5-6 to TRBJ1-3; no reliable D call. The CDR3 has 15 amino acids. Deletions cut 4 bases from V and 3 bases from J, with 14 bases between. The germline V gene encodes CDR1 SGHDT and CDR2 YYEEEE.

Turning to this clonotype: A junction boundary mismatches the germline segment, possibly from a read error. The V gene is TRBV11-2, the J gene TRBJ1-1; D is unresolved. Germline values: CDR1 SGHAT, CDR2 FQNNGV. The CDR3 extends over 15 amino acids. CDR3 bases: TGTGCCAGCAGCCGAACGACTACAGAGAACACTGAAGCTCTCTTT. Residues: CASSRTTTENTEALF.

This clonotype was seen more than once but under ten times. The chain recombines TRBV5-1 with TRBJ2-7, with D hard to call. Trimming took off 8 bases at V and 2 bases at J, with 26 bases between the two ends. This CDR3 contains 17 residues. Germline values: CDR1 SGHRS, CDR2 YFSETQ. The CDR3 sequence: CARTFDIERESTYEQYF. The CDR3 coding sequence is TGCGCCAGGACTTTTGATATAGAGCGCGAGTCAACCTACGAGCAGTACTTC.

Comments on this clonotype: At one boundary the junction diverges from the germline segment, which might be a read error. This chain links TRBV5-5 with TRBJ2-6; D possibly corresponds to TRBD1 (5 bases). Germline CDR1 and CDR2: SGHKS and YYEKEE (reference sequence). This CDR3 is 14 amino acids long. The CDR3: CASSLFSGANVQTF. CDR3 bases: TGTGCCAGCAGCTTATTCTCTGGGGCCAACGTCCAGACTTTC.

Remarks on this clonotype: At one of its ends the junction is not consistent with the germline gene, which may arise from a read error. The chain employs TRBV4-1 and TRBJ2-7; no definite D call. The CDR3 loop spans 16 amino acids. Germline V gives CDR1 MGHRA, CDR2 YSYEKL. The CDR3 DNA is TGCGCCAGTAGCCAAGAACCCAGCGCCCTGTCCTACGAGCGGTACTTC. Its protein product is CASSQEPSALSYERYF.